This T cell receptor (beta chain) was observed in a study of response to subunit inactivated influenza vaccine. TCRdb passed the RT-PCR reads through MiXCR, listing each CDR3 protein once. The data show 800,000 or so distinct CDR3 sequences, approximately 21% seen once. This CDR3 has 14 residues. V was trimmed by 5 bases and J by 7 bases, leaving 14 bases between them. J is TRBJ2-2 and V is TRBV12-3 or TRBV12-4, with D possibly TRBD1 on 5 matching bases. The source was PBMCs from blood, collected approximately 5 days after vaccination. The receptor was derived from a man aged 45 to 65 who received an inactivated influenza vaccine. The CDR3 loop reads CASSITGPNGELFF. DNA of the CDR3: TGTGCCAGCAGTATTACAGGACCAAACGGGGAGCTGTTTTTT.